This record concerns one T cell receptor (beta chain) sequence. Antigen unknown. The CDR3 runs 15 residues. The germline V gene has CDR1 DFQATT and CDR2 SNEGSKA (reference sequence). Germline trimming cut 6 bases from V and 0 bases from J; bases unmatched to any gene: 7. Oncomine TCR Beta short-read sequencing was applied to DNA from cultured CD4+ T cells. MiXCR, run by TCRdb on the PCR reads, gives a single entry per CDR3 protein. The sample comprises approximately 20,000 distinct CDR3 sequences, roughly 50% of which are singletons, and roughly a sixth rests with the top ten. The data stem from a study of vaccination and CD4 T cells after COVID-19. The wider study: SARS-CoV-2 PCR on nasal swabs had been positive for the convalescent patients; nine were mild and one was severe. Post-COVID draws followed diagnosis by a median around 92 days (range 35 to 161).

Noted treatment: roughly ten-day PBMC culture with coronavirus spike peptide pools or control peptides (ViraFEST assay). For ViraFEST, peptide pools expanded antigen-specific T cells, after which the TCRs were sequenced. The chain combines TRBV20-1 with TRBJ1-1, with 10 bases matching TRBD1. The sample here was CD4+ T cells from blood, cultured in vitro, taken before SARS-CoV-2 vaccination. This receptor was identified in a human donor who had recovered from COVID-19. CDR3 coding DNA: TGCAGTGCCGTCTCGGGACAGGGGATGAACACTGAAGCTTTCTTT. Protein product: CSAVSGQGMNTEAFF.